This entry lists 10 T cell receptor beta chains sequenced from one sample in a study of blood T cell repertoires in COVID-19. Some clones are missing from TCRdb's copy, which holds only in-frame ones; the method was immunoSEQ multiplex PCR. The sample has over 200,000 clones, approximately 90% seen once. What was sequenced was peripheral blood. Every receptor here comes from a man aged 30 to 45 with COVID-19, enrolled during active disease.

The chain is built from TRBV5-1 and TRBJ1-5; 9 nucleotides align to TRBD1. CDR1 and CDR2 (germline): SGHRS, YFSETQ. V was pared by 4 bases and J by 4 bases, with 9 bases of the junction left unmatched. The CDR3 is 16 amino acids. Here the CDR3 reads CASSESGTGFNQPQHF. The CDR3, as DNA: TGCGCCAGCAGCGAGTCCGGGACAGGGTTTAATCAGCCCCAGCATTTT.

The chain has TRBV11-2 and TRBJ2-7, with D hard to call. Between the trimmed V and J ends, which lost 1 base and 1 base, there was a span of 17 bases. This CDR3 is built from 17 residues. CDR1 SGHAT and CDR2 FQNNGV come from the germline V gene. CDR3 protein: CASSLGPSLTGSYEQYF. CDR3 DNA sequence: TGTGCCAGCAGCTTAGGCCCGTCGTTAACCGGGTCCTACGAGCAGTACTTC. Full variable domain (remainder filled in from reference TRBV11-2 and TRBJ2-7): EAGVAQSPRYKIIEKRQSVAFWCNPISGHATLYWYQQILGQGPKLLIQFQNNGVVDDSQLPKDRFSAERLKGVDSTLKIQPAKLEDSAVYLCASSLGPSLTGSYEQYFGPGTRLTVT.

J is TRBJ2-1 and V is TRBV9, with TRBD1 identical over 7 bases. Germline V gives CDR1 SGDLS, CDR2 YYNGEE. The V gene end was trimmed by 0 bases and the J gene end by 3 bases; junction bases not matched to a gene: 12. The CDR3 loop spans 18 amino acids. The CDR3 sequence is CASSVAGRGNTFYNEQFF. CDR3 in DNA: TGTGCCAGCAGCGTAGCGGGCAGGGGGAACACCTTCTACAATGAGCAGTTCTTC.

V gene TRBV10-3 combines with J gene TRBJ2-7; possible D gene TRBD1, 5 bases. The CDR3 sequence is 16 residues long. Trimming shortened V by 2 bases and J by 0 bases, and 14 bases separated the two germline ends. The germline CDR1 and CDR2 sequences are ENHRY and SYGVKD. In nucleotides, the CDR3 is TGTGCCATCAGTGAGCGGTCCGACAGAACCTCCTACGAGCAGTACTTC. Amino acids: CAISERSDRTSYEQYF.

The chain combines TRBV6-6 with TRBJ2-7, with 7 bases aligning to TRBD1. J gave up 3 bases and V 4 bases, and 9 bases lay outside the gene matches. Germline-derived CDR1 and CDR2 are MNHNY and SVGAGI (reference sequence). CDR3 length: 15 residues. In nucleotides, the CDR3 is TGTGCCAGCAGTTTCGAGACAGGGATCAGCTACGAGCAGTACTTC. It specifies CASSFETGISYEQYF.

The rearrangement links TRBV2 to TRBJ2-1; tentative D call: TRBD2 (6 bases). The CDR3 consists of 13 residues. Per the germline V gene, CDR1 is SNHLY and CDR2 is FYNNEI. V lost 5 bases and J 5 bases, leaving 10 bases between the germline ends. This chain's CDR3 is CASSWAGNNEQFF. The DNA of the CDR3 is TGTGCCAGCAGTTGGGCGGGAAACAATGAGCAGTTCTTC.

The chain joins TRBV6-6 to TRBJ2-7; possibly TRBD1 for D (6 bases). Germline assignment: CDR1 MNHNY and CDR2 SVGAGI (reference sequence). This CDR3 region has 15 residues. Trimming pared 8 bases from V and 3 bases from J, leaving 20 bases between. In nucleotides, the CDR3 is TGTGCCAGCCGCAAACCCCGGGACACCAACTACGAGCAGTACTTC. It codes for CASRKPRDTNYEQYF.

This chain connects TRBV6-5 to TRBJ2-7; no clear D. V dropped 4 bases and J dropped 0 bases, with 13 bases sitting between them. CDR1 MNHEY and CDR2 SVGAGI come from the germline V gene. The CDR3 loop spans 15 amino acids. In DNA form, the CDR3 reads TGTGCCAGCAGTTCCCGGGTCACACTCTCCTACGAGCAGTACTTC. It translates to CASSSRVTLSYEQYF.

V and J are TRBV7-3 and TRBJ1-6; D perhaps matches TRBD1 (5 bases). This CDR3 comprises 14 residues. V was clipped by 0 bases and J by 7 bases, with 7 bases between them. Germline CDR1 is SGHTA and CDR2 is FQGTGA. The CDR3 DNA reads TGTGCCAGCAGCTTAACGGGGCCGAATTCACCCCTCCACTTT. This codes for CASSLTGPNSPLHF.

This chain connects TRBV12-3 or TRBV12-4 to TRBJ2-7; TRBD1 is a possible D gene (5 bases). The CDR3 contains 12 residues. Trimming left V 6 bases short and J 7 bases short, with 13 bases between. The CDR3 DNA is TGTGCCAGCAGGCTCGTTAAGGGGGAGCAGTACTTC. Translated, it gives CASRLVKGEQYF.